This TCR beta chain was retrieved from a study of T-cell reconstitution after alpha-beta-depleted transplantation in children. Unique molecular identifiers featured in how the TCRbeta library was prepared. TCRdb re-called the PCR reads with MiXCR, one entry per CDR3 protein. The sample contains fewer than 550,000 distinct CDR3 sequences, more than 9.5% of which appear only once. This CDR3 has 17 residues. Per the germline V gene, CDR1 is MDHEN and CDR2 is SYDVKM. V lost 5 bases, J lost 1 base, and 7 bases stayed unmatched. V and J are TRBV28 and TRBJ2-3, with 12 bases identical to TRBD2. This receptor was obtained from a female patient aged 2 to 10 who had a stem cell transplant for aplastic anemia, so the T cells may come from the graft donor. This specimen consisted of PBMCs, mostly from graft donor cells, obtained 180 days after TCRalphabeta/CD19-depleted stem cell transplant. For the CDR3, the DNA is TGTGCCAGCAGTGCCCTGACTAGCGGGAGCGGCACAGATACGCAGTATTTT. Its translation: CASSALTSGSGTDTQYF.